This TCR beta chain was observed in a study of T cell responses to AZD1222 COVID-19 vaccine. Study-wide findings and caveats: Seropositivity was recorded at baseline in only a handful of AZD1222 recipients. Clonal diversity may have been underestimated in mostly white British donors.

Here immunoSEQ multiplex PCR was the method, and the copy in TCRdb shows in-frame clones only, minus some. The sample yields 210,000 or so clones, about 95% seen once. As concerns this clone: Antigen specificity is unknown.

With 0 bases clipped from V and 6 bases from J, the junction kept 0 bases outside the gene matches. The CDR3 spans 13 residues. Germline loops: CDR1 SGHRS, CDR2 YFSETQ. The chain couples TRBV5-1 to TRBJ1-5, with 7 positions matching TRBD1. The clonotype originates from an adult who received the MenACWY meningococcal vaccine as a control. Sequenced here: peripheral blood, sampled 28 days after the second dose of the MenACWY control vaccine. The DNA for the CDR3 is TGCGCCAGCAGCTTGGGACAGGGTCAGCCCCAGCATTTT. Translating gives CASSLGQGQPQHF.